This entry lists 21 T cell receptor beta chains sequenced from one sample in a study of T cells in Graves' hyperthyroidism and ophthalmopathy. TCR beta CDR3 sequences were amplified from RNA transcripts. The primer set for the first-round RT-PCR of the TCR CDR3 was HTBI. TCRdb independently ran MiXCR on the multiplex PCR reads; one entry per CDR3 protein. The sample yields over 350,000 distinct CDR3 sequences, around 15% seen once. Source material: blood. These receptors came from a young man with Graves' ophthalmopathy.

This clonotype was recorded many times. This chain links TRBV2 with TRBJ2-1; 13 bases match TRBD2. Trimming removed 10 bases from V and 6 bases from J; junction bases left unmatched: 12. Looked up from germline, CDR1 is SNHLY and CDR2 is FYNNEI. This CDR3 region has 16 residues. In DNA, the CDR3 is TGTGCCACCACTAGCGGGAGGGCCCTGAGTATCAATGAGCAGTTCTTC. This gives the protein CATTSGRALSINEQFF.

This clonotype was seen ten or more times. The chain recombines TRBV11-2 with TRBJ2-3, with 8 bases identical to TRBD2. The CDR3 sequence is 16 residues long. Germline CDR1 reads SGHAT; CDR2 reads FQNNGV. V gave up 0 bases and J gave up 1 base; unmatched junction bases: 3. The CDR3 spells CASSLEAGLGTDTQYF. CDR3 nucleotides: TGTGCCAGCAGCTTAGAGGCGGGACTAGGCACAGATACGCAGTATTTT.

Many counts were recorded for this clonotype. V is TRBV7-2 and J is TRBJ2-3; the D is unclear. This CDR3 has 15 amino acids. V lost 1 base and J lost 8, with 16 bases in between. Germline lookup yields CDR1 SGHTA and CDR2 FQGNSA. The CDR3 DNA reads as TGTGCCAGCAGCTTAGGGGTGGGGTCAGGCGGTACGCAGTATTTT. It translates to CASSLGVGSGGTQYF.

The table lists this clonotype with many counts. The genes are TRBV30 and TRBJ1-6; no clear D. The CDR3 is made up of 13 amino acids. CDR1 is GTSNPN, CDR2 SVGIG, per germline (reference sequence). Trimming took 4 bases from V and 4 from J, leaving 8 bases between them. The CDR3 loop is CAWTSQYNSPLHF. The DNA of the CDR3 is TGTGCCTGGACTTCACAGTATAATTCACCCCTCCACTTT.

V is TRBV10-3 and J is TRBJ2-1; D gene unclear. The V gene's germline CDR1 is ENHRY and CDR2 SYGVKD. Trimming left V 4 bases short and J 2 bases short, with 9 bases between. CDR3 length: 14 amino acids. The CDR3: CAISGDQTYNEQFF. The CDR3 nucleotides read TGTGCCATCAGTGGAGACCAGACCTACAATGAGCAGTTCTTC.

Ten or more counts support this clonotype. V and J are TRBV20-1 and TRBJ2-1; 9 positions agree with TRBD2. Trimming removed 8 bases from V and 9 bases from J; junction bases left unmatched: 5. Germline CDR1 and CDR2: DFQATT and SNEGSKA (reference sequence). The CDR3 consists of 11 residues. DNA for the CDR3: TGCAGTAATAGCGGGAGCCGTGAGCAGTTCTTC. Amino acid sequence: CSNSGSREQFF.

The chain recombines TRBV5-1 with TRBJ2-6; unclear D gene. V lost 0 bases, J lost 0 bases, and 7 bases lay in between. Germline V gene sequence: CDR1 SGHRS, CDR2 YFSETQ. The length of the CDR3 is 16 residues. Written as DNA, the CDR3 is TGCGCCAGCAGCTTGGTGCCAGGCTCTGGGGCCAACGTCCTGACTTTC. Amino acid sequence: CASSLVPGSGANVLTF.

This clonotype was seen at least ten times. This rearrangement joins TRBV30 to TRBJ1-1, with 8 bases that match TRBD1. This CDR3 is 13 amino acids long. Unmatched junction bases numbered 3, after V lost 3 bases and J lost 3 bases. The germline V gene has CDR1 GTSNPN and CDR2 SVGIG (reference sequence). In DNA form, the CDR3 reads TGTGCCTGGAGCAGGGGGCCTGACACTGAAGCTTTCTTT. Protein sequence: CAWSRGPDTEAFF. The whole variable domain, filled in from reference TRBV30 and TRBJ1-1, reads SQTIHQWPATLVQPVGSPLSLECTVEGTSNPNLYWYRQAAGRGLQLLFYSVGIGQISSEVPQNLSASRPQDRQFILSSKKLLLSDSGFYLCAWSRGPDTEAFFGQGTRLTVV.

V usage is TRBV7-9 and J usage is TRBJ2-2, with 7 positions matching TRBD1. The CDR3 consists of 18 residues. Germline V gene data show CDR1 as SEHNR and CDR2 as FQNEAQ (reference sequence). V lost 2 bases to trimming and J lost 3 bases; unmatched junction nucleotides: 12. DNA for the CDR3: TGTGCCAGCAGCTTATGGCAAGGGGGCGTGGGAGACACCGGGGAGCTGTTTTTT. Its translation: CASSLWQGGVGDTGELFF.

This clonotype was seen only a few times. CDR3 DNA sequence: TGCGCCAGCAGCTTTGGATCAACAGATGGCAATCAGCCCCAGCATTTT. Translation gives CASSFGSTDGNQPQHF. This chain uses TRBV5-1 with TRBJ1-5; D is uncertain. CDR1 and CDR2 from the germline V gene are SGHRS and YFSETQ. The CDR3 has 16 residues. Trimming took 2 bases from V and 2 from J, leaving 14 bases between them.

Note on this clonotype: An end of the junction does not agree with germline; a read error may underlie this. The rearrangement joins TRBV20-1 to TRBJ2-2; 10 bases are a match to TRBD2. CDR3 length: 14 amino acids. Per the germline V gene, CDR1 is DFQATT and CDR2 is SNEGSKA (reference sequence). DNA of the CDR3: TGCAGTGCTCCTAGCGGGAGTGATACCGAGGAGCTGTTTTTT. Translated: CSAPSGSDTEELFF.

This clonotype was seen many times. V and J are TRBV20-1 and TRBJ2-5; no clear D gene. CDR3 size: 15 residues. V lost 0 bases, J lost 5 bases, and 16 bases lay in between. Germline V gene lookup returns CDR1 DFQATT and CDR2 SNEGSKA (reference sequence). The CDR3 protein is CSARDLNLSRETQYF. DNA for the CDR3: TGCAGTGCTAGAGATCTCAACCTTAGTCGGGAGACCCAGTACTTC.

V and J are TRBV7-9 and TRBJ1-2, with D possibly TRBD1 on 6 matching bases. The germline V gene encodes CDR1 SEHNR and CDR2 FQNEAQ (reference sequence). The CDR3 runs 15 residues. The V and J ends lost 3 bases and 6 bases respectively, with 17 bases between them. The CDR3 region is CASSFEDSPGDGYTF. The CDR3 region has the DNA TGTGCCAGCAGCTTCGAGGACAGCCCGGGGGATGGCTACACCTTC.

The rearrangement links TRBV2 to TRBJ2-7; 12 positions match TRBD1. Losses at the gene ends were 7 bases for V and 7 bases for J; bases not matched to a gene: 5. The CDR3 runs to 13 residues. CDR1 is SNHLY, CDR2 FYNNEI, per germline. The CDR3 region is CASIGTGGMEQYF. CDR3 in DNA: TGTGCCAGCATCGGGACAGGGGGCATGGAGCAGTACTTC.

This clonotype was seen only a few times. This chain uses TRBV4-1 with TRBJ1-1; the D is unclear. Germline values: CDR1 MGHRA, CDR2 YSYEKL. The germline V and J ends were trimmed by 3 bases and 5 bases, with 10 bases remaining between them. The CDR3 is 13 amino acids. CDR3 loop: CASSHAPSTEAFF. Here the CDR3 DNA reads TGCGCCAGCAGCCACGCCCCCTCAACTGAAGCTTTCTTT.

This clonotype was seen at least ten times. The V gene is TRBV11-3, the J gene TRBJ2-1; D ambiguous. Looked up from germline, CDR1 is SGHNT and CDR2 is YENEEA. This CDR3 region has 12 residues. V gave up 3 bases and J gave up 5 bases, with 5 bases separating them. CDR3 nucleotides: TGTGCCAGCAGCTTCAGCGACAATGAGCAGTTCTTC. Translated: CASSFSDNEQFF.

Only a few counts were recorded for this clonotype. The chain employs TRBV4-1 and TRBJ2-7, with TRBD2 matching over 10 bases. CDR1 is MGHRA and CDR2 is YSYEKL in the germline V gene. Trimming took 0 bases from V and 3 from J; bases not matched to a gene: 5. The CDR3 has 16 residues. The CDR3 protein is CASSQDLAGEIYEQYF. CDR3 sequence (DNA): TGCGCCAGCAGCCAAGATCTAGCGGGGGAGATCTACGAGCAGTACTTC.

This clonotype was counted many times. DNA for the CDR3: TGTGCCAGCGCGGGCCAGGGGTACGAGCAGTACTTC. Protein: CASAGQGYEQYF. The chain uses TRBV7-9 and TRBJ2-7; possibly TRBD1 for D (6 bases). CDR1 and CDR2 (germline): SEHNR, FQNEAQ (reference sequence). V dropped 8 bases and J dropped 4 bases, with 12 bases sitting between them. This CDR3 comprises 12 residues.

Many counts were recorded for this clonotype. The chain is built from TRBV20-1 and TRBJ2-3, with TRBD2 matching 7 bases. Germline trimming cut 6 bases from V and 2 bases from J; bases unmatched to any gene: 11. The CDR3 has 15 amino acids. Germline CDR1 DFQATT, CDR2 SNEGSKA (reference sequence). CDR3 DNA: TGCAGTGCCGCGCGGGCGGGAGCTGCCACAGATACGCAGTATTTT. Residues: CSAARAGAATDTQYF.

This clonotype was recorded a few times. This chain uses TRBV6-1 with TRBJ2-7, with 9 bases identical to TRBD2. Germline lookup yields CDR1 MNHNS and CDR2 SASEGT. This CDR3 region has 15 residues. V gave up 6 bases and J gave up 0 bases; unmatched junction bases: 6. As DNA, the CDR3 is TGTGCCAGCAGCCGGACTAGCGAGAGCTCCTACGAGCAGTACTTC. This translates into CASSRTSESSYEQYF.

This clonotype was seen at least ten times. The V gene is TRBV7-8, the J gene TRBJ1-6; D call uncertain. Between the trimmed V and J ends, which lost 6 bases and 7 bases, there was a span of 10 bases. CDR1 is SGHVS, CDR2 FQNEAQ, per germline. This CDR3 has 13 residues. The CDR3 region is CASRSDGNSPLHF. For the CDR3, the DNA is TGTGCCAGCAGATCGGACGGAAATTCACCCCTCCACTTT.